What follows describes a single T cell receptor (beta chain). Its antigen remains unknown. Mixed lymphocyte reaction cells underwent 6 days of coculture at 37°C. The data originate from a study of siplizumab effects on memory and regulatory T cells. Background on the study: Mixed lymphocyte reactions were paired, with siplizumab at about 1 ug/mL or without drug.

The protocol was immunoSEQ multiplex PCR, while the TCRdb copy is restricted to in-frame clones and leaves out a portion. The profile shows 18,000 or so clones, over 45% of them singletons. General study results and limits: Unstimulated subsets contained matches for only a minor fraction of alloreactive clones.

The sample comprised CFSE-low (dividing) CD4+ T cells sorted from an allogeneic mixed lymphocyte reaction. This receptor was identified in a human donor in good health; the cells came from an allogeneic mixed lymphocyte reaction.

Here the CDR3 reads CASSLLGANTEAFF. In nucleotides, the CDR3 is TGTGCCAGCAGCTTGCTGGGCGCGAACACTGAAGCTTTCTTT. The genes are TRBV5-6 and TRBJ1-1; D not certain. V dropped 1 base and J dropped 1 base, with 8 bases sitting between them. The CDR3 is made up of 14 amino acids. Germline V gives CDR1 SGHDT, CDR2 YYEEEE.